The 21 T cell receptor beta chains in this list originate from one sample, sequenced in a study of CD8 T cells in ankylosing spondylitis (dated by TCRdb to the late 2010s). General findings and caveats noted by the study authors: Blood from ankylosing spondylitis patients appeared to be characterized by a TCR beta motif made up of under ten highly homologous amino acid variants.

Libraries were built with 5' RACE. Sequencer: Illumina HiSeq 2500. Clones were called with MiXCR by TCRdb after fastp trimmed the public reads at Q25, and only in-frame beta chains were retained. Entries that share a CDR3 protein sequence are merged under the most common genes and DNA. In all, the sample holds roughly 450,000 distinct CDR3 sequences, and 20% to 30% of those were seen once. Clones ranked in the top ten supply about 0.89% of the sample. Antigens of these TCRs are unknown. Material: blood, either unsorted or a sorted T cell fraction (not recorded which). The receptors stem from a male donor with ankylosing spondylitis.

V is TRBV29-1 and J is TRBJ1-2; 7 bases are a match to TRBD1. The germline CDR1 and CDR2 sequences are SQVTM and ANQGSEA. The V segment lost 5 bases and the J segment 0 bases; nucleotides outside the gene matches: 0. The CDR3 covers 12 residues. Written as DNA, the CDR3 is TGCAGCGTTCAGGGGGCTAACTATGGCTACACCTTC. Translated, it gives CSVQGANYGYTF.

This clonotype was observed a handful of times. The chain combines TRBV2 with TRBJ2-7; D is uncertain. Germline V gives CDR1 SNHLY, CDR2 FYNNEI. Trimming cost V 7 bases and J 2 bases, with 6 bases left between them. The CDR3 has 11 residues. CDR3 sequence: CASKRTYEQYF. The DNA of the CDR3 is TGTGCCAGCAAACGAACCTACGAGCAGTACTTC.

The sample holds a few counts of this clonotype. This sequence joins TRBV5-1 and TRBJ1-4, with D unresolved. Germline CDR1 and CDR2: SGHRS and YFSETQ. The CDR3 consists of 14 residues. Trimming cost V 2 bases and J 5 bases, with 10 bases left between them. CDR3 sequence reads: CASSFVEPNEKLFF. CDR3 bases: TGCGCCAGCAGCTTCGTGGAACCCAATGAAAAACTGTTTTTT.

As to this clonotype: An end of the junction differs from the germline gene, which may be a read error. The J gene is TRBJ2-7, the V gene TRBV7-8, with 16 bases matching TRBD2. Germline assignment: CDR1 SGHVS and CDR2 FQNEAQ. The CDR3 runs 20 residues. The CDR3 DNA is TGTGCCAGCAGCTCAACACCTGGGACTAGCGGGAGGGAAGGGCTCTACGGGCAGTACTTC. Translating it yields CASSSTPGTSGREGLYGQYF.

This chain connects TRBV5-1 to TRBJ2-3; 11 positions match TRBD2. V shed 3 bases and J 4 bases; nucleotides not matched to a gene: 1. Germline V gene lookup returns CDR1 SGHRS and CDR2 YFSETQ. The CDR3 spans 14 residues. CDR3 sequence (DNA): TGCGCCAGCAGCTGGGGACTAGCGGCAGATACGCAGTATTTT. It specifies CASSWGLAADTQYF. The complete variable domain, with remaining parts taken from reference TRBV5-1 and TRBJ2-3, reads KAGVTQTPRYLIKTRGQQVTLSCSPISGHRSVSWYQQTPGQGLQFLFEYFSETQRNKGNFPGRFSGRQFSNSRSEMNVSTLELGDSALYLCASSWGLAADTQYFGPGTRLTVL.

This clonotype has at least ten counts. This rearrangement joins TRBV5-1 to TRBJ2-5, with no clear D. Trimming left V 0 bases short and J 4 bases short, with 4 bases between. CDR1 is SGHRS and CDR2 is YFSETQ in the germline V gene. The CDR3 consists of 12 residues. This chain's CDR3 is CASSLDGETQYF. The CDR3, as DNA: TGCGCCAGCAGCTTGGATGGAGAGACCCAGTACTTC.

This chain uses TRBV12-5 with TRBJ2-3; 9 nucleotides match TRBD2. CDR3 length: 17 residues. V was clipped by 1 base and J by 2 bases; unmatched bases: 7. Germline V gene sequence: CDR1 LGHNT, CDR2 FRNRAP. The CDR3 region has the DNA TGTGCTAGTGGTTTGGCGACCGGGACTAGCATCACAGATACGCAGTATTTT. This sequence encodes CASGLATGTSITDTQYF.

The gene calls are TRBV7-2 and TRBJ1-5; D ambiguous. The V gene lost 5 bases and the J gene lost 1 base, with 18 bases spanning the gap. The CDR3 sequence is 17 residues long. CDR1 is SGHTA, CDR2 FQGNSA, per germline. The CDR3 nucleotides read TGTGCCAGCAGCCCCTATGCCCCACCGACGAGCAATCAGCCCCAGCATTTT. This sequence encodes CASSPYAPPTSNQPQHF.

The V and J genes are TRBV11-1 and TRBJ2-6, with D perhaps matching TRBD1 (5 bases). The CDR3 is made up of 15 amino acids. The germline CDR1 and CDR2 sequences are SGHAT and FQDESV (reference sequence). With 7 bases removed from V and 5 bases from J, the gap between germline ends came to 15 bases. The CDR3 here is CASTVGESRANVLTF. The CDR3 coding sequence is TGTGCCAGCACGGTAGGGGAATCTAGGGCCAACGTCCTGACTTTC.

This rearrangement joins TRBV7-9 to TRBJ2-4; D unresolved. The V and J ends lost 3 bases and 2 bases respectively, with 11 bases between them. The length of the CDR3 is 15 residues. From germline, CDR1 is SEHNR and CDR2 FQNEAQ (reference sequence). CDR3 loop: CASSLGGVSKNIQYF. CDR3 coding DNA: TGTGCCAGCAGCTTGGGTGGGGTGTCCAAAAACATTCAGTACTTC.

The chain employs TRBV7-9 and TRBJ1-3; a possible D gene is TRBD1 (5 bases). V gave up 0 bases and J gave up 8 bases, with 17 bases separating them. Per germline, CDR1 SEHNR and CDR2 FQNEAQ (reference sequence). The CDR3 has 16 amino acids. This CDR3 reads CASSLARDRVGDTIYF. In DNA form, the CDR3 reads TGTGCCAGCAGCTTAGCCCGGGACCGCGTAGGGGACACCATATATTTT. The full variable domain, rest sourced from reference TRBV7-9 and TRBJ1-3, is DTGVSQNPRHKITKRGQNVTFRCDPISEHNRLYWYRQTLGQGPEFLTYFQNEAQLEKSRLLSDRFSAERPKGSFSTLEIQRTEQGDSAMYLCASSLARDRVGDTIYFGEGSWLTVV.

This clonotype came up a few times. The chain links TRBV11-2 to TRBJ2-7; D is unresolved. The CDR3 runs 14 residues. V was shortened by 2 bases and J by 0 bases, with 8 bases between the two germline ends. Germline V gene sequence: CDR1 SGHAT, CDR2 FQNNGV. The CDR3 sequence is CASSLSRSSYEQYV. CDR3 sequence (DNA): TGTGCCAGCAGCTTAAGTCGAAGCTCCTACGAGCAGTACGTC.

This clonotype was seen more than once but under ten times. The chain is built from TRBV29-1 and TRBJ2-3; possibly TRBD2 for D (6 bases). Germline lookup yields CDR1 SQVTM and CDR2 ANQGSEA. Trimming took off 8 bases at V and 3 bases at J, with 18 bases between the two ends. The CDR3 is 14 residues long. The CDR3 DNA sequence: TGCAGCTCTAGCCGGCTAGCGCTGACAGATACGCAGTATTTT. Protein product: CSSSRLALTDTQYF.

The V call is TRBV5-1, the J call TRBJ1-1; 9 bases map to TRBD1. This CDR3 spans 14 amino acids. Germline V lookup: CDR1 SGHRS, CDR2 YFSETQ. The trim removed 4 bases at V and 7 bases at J, leaving 8 bases unmatched. In nucleotides, the CDR3 is TGCGCCAGCAGCCACGGACAGGGGCTCTTTGAAGCTTTCTTT. Protein: CASSHGQGLFEAFF.

This clonotype came up a few times. The V and J genes are TRBV2 and TRBJ2-7; TRBD2 is a possible D gene (5 bases). The CDR3 is 13 amino acids. The V gene lost 6 bases and the J gene lost 3 bases, with 12 bases spanning the gap. The germline V gene encodes CDR1 SNHLY and CDR2 FYNNEI. The CDR3 reads CASSAYRGYEQYF. CDR3 coding DNA: TGTGCCAGCAGCGCCTATCGGGGCTACGAGCAGTACTTC.

The rearrangement uses TRBV5-6 and TRBJ1-3; 7 nucleotides align to TRBD1. Germline-derived CDR1 and CDR2 are SGHDT and YYEEEE. The V segment lost 5 bases and the J segment 2 bases; nucleotides outside the gene matches: 7. This CDR3 comprises 15 residues. The DNA of the CDR3 is TGTGCCAGCAGTAAACAGGGGAGTGCTGGAAACACCATATATTTT. It specifies CASSKQGSAGNTIYF. The whole variable domain, remainder taken from reference TRBV5-6 and TRBJ1-3, is DAGVTQSPTHLIKTRGQQVTLRCSPKSGHDTVSWYQQALGQGPQFIFQYYEEEERQRGNFPDRFSGHQFPNYSSELNVNALLLGDSALYLCASSKQGSAGNTIYFGEGSWLTVV.

This clonotype was counted ten times or more. The rearrangement links TRBV5-1 to TRBJ2-6; 7 nucleotides match TRBD1. Germline trimming cut 0 bases from V and 2 bases from J; bases unmatched to any gene: 2. Germline CDR1 SGHRS, CDR2 YFSETQ. The CDR3 has 16 residues. The CDR3 region has the DNA TGCGCCAGCAGCTTGGTTCAGGGGGCTGGGGCCAACGTCCTGACTTTC. It is translated as CASSLVQGAGANVLTF.

This clonotype was counted a few times. The chain combines TRBV5-1 with TRBJ2-1, with TRBD2 matching 7 bases. The germline CDR1 and CDR2 sequences are SGHRS and YFSETQ. The CDR3 is made up of 16 amino acids. V lost 3 bases, J lost 5 bases, and 11 bases stayed unmatched. The CDR3 DNA reads as TGCGCCAGCAGCTCCGGCCGGGGGGTACCCGACAATGAGCAGTTCTTC. This encodes CASSSGRGVPDNEQFF.

The chain is built from TRBV18 and TRBJ2-1; 9 bases are shared with TRBD2. The CDR3 consists of 15 residues. V lost 2 bases to trimming and J lost 7 bases; unmatched junction nucleotides: 6. Germline V gene data show CDR1 as KGHSH and CDR2 as LQKENI. The CDR3 here is CASSPLAGAVNEQFF. The CDR3 nucleotides read TGTGCCAGCTCACCATTAGCGGGAGCTGTTAATGAGCAGTTCTTC.

This clonotype was found many times. The chain has TRBV12-3 or TRBV12-4 and TRBJ1-1; weak D call: TRBD1 (5 bases). This CDR3 is built from 16 residues. Trimming stripped 6 bases from V and 2 bases from J, with 19 bases between. As DNA, the CDR3 is TGTGCCAGCAGCCGACCGCCTGGGACGGCAAACACTGAAGCTTTCTTT. Residues: CASSRPPGTANTEAFF.

The genes are TRBV24-1 and TRBJ1-4, with D perhaps matching TRBD1 (6 bases). CDR1 is KGHDR, CDR2 SFDVKD, per germline. With 9 bases removed from V and 5 bases from J, the gap between germline ends came to 18 bases. This CDR3 has 15 amino acids. The CDR3 region is CATQNAGEDNEKLFF. Written as DNA, the CDR3 is TGTGCCACCCAGAACGCAGGGGAGGACAATGAAAAACTGTTTTTT.